The T cell receptor (beta chain) described here comes from a study of T cells in localized non-small cell lung cancer. The study's findings and limits: Of the tissues analyzed, uninvolved adjacent lung showed maximal T cell clonality, greater than tumor.

A remark on this clone: Its antigen is not identified.

TCRdb's copy holds only in-frame clones and misses some; the assay was immunoSEQ multiplex PCR. The sample lists more than 20,000 clones, 70% to 90% occurring once. The CDR3 extends over 16 amino acids. Trimming took 0 bases from V and 1 from J, leaving 8 bases between them. CDR1 and CDR2 (germline): SGDLS, YYNGEE. This sample comprised PBMCs, obtained before any cancer treatment. This chain links TRBV9 with TRBJ2-6; either TRBD1 or TRBD2 may fit D (5 bases each). This TCR was sampled from a man aged 40 to 75 with stage II lung adenocarcinoma. The CDR3 loop reads CASSVGGRSGANVLTF. As DNA, the CDR3 is TGTGCCAGCAGCGTAGGGGGGAGATCTGGGGCCAACGTCCTGACTTTC.